This is a list of T cell receptor beta chains from one sample in a study of blood T cell repertoires in COVID-19. Clones were read by immunoSEQ multiplex PCR, and TCRdb kept only the in-frame ones, dropping some. The sample has over 250,000 clones, roughly 87% seen once; the top ten hold approximately 1%. The sequenced material came from PBMCs or T cells enriched from blood (not recorded which). The receptors were sampled from a woman in her twenties or thirties who had recovered from COVID-19. CDR3s include the opening cysteine and the closing phenylalanine or tryptophan. The order of the fields is clone size, J gene, D gene, V gene, CDR3 DNA, CDR3 protein. The D gene is left open where the match is weak. A clone size is listed for some rows: how often the clone was seen (once, few, many), or a class if it is expanded.

>.|TRBJ1-6|TRBD1|TRBV11-3
TGTGCCAGCAGCCGACAGGGGCAGGGTTCACCCCTCCACTTT
CASSRQGQGSPLHF
>.|TRBJ1-2|TRBD1|TRBV4-3
TGCGCCAGCAGCCATTCGGACAGGGAGGCTAACTATGGCTACACCTTC
CASSHSDREANYGYTF
>.|TRBJ1-5|.|TRBV21-1
TGTGCCAGCAGCAAAGCCCGCTTGAGGAAGGGGTGGGATTCCTCCAATCAGCCCCAGCATTTT
CASSKARLRKGWDSSNQPQHF
>.|TRBJ1-1|.|TRBV5-1
TGCGCCAGCAGCTTGCACGCTACTAACACTGAAGCTTTCTTT
CASSLHATNTEAFF
>.|TRBJ1-5|.|TRBV15
TGTGCCACCGCGGCGAGGTCGAATCAGCCCCAGCATTTT
CATAARSNQPQHF
>.|TRBJ2-1|TRBD1|TRBV9
TGTGCCAGCAGCGTAGGAGATCGGACAGGGCCTAATGAGCAGTTCTTC
CASSVGDRTGPNEQFF
>.|TRBJ1-2|TRBD1|TRBV30
TGTGCTTTTGCCGGGACAGGGTGGGCTAACTATGGCTACACCTTC
CAFAGTGWANYGYTF
>.|TRBJ2-2|.|TRBV9
TGTGCCAGCAGCGCCGAGGGGGGGGGACTCCCCGGGGAGCTGTTTTTT
CASSAEGGGLPGELFF
>.|TRBJ1-3|.|TRBV5-1
TGCGCCAGCAGCTTGAATCAGGGCCCCTCTGGAAACACCATATATTTT
CASSLNQGPSGNTIYF
>few|TRBJ1-6|TRBD1|TRBV15
TGTGCCACCAGCAGAGATCAGGGGGCGACTTCACCCCTCCACTTT
CATSRDQGATSPLHF
>.|TRBJ1-1|.|TRBV19
TGTGCCAGTAGTACGTACACTGAAGCTTTCTTT
CASSTYTEAFF
>.|TRBJ2-5|.|TRBV18
TGTGCCAGCTCACTTGGCCAGGGGGAGACCCAGTACTTC
CASSLGQGETQYF
>.|TRBJ2-5|.|TRBV5-1
TGCGCCAGCAGCGAGGGAGGTAAAGAGACCCAGTACTTC
CASSEGGKETQYF
>.|TRBJ2-1|TRBD2|TRBV30
TGTGCCTGGAAGAGTCTAGCGGGGGGCCAAAGCTCCTACAATGAGCAGTTCTTC
CAWKSLAGGQSSYNEQFF
>.|TRBJ2-3|TRBD2|TRBV19
TGTGCCAGTAGTCTCCTAGCGGAGACCACAGATACGCAGTATTTT
CASSLLAETTDTQYF
>.|TRBJ2-2|TRBD1|TRBV6-5
TGTGCCAGCAGTATTGACAGGGCGGACGGGGAGCTGTTTTTT
CASSIDRADGELFF
>.|TRBJ2-2|TRBD2|TRBV2
TGTGCCAGCAGTGAAGCGCGTTTAGCGGGGGGGAACACCGGGGAGCTGTTTTTT
CASSEARLAGGNTGELFF
>few|TRBJ2-1|.|TRBV12-2
TGTGCAAGTCGCTTAGTGTCCCCGGGACAGGAGGACAATGAGCAGTTCTTC
CASRLVSPGQEDNEQFF
>.|TRBJ1-6|.|TRBV5-4
TGTGCCAGCAGCTTAAACGGGGCCCTCCACTTT
CASSLNGALHF
>once|TRBJ1-1|.|TRBV19
TGTGCCAGTAGTACTAACACTGAAGCTTTCTTT
CASSTNTEAFF